The 10 T cell receptor beta chains in this list originate from one sample, sequenced in a study of T cell repertoires in aging, cancer and after chemotherapy. TRB rearrangements spanning V, D and J were amplified using mixed TRB-A/B primers. TCRdb ran MiXCR on the multiplex PCR reads and lists one entry per CDR3 protein. This sample has over 8,500 distinct CDR3 sequences, with under 35% found just once. Amplification of TCR beta used genomic DNA extracted from peripheral blood. Specimen: blood. The receptors here all came from a human donor in good health.

The V call is TRBV4-2, the J call TRBJ1-5; 10 bases fit TRBD1. J lost 4 bases, V lost 1 base, and 4 bases had no gene match. Germline V gives CDR1 LGHNA, CDR2 YNFKEQ. The CDR3 sequence is 16 residues long. CDR3 in amino acids: CASSQGLGQGNQPQHF. CDR3 DNA sequence: TGTGCCAGCAGCCAAGGGTTGGGACAGGGGAATCAGCCCCAGCATTTT.

The chain recombines TRBV14 with TRBJ1-1, with unresolved D. V gave up 4 bases and J gave up 1 base, with 13 bases separating them. The germline V gene has CDR1 SGHDN and CDR2 FVKESK. The CDR3 has 15 amino acids. As DNA, the CDR3 is TGTGCCAGCAGCCGCGGCGGCGTGGGGAACACTGAAGCTTTCTTT. This sequence encodes CASSRGGVGNTEAFF. Full variable domain (rest looked up from reference TRBV14 and TRBJ1-1): EAGVTQFPSHSVIEKGQTVTLRCDPISGHDNLYWYRRVMGKEIKFLLHFVKESKQDESGMPNNRFLAERTGGTYSTLKVQPAELEDSGVYFCASSRGGVGNTEAFFGQGTRLTVV.

The chain employs TRBV28 and TRBJ1-1; D not resolved. CDR1 and CDR2 from the germline V gene are MDHEN and SYDVKM. CDR3 length: 12 residues. Between the trimmed V and J ends, which lost 1 base and 3 bases, there was a span of 3 bases. In nucleotides, the CDR3 is TGTGCCAGCAGTTTATCACACACTGAAGCTTTCTTT. Amino acid sequence: CASSLSHTEAFF.

The chain combines TRBV5-1 with TRBJ1-6; the D is unclear. With 3 bases removed from V and 7 bases from J, the gap between germline ends came to 11 bases. The CDR3 loop spans 14 amino acids. Germline V gene lookup returns CDR1 SGHRS and CDR2 YFSETQ. The CDR3 is CASSYYGWNSPLHF. The DNA of the CDR3 is TGCGCCAGCAGCTATTATGGATGGAATTCACCCCTCCACTTT.

The rearrangement uses TRBV19 and TRBJ1-5; tentative D call: TRBD1 (6 bases). The length of the CDR3 is 15 residues. CDR1 is LNHDA, CDR2 SQIVND, per germline (reference sequence). V lost 4 bases to trimming and J lost 7 bases, with 17 bases between them. The CDR3 sequence is CASSNFDAGGQPQHF. As DNA, the CDR3 is TGTGCCAGTAGTAACTTCGATGCGGGGGGCCAGCCCCAGCATTTT.

This chain links TRBV19 with TRBJ1-3; 7 bases are a match to TRBD1. Germline-derived CDR1 and CDR2 are LNHDA and SQIVND (reference sequence). V dropped 3 bases and J dropped 0; count of bases not matched to a gene: 8. The CDR3 loop spans 17 amino acids. The CDR3 reads CASSIDRATFSGNTIYF. The CDR3 DNA reads TGTGCCAGTAGTATCGACAGGGCGACATTCTCTGGAAACACCATATATTTT.

The chain uses TRBV5-1 and TRBJ2-5; possible D gene TRBD1, 5 bases. In germline, CDR1 is SGHRS, CDR2 YFSETQ. The germline V and J ends were trimmed by 3 bases and 2 bases, with 14 bases remaining between them. The CDR3 extends over 15 amino acids. This chain's CDR3 is CASSWVPGIQETQYF. In DNA, the CDR3 is TGCGCCAGCAGCTGGGTTCCAGGGATTCAAGAGACCCAGTACTTC.

This rearrangement joins TRBV18 to TRBJ2-7; D possibly corresponds to TRBD1 (5 bases). The CDR3 loop spans 13 amino acids. The germline CDR1 and CDR2 sequences are KGHSH and LQKENI. Deletions cut 6 bases from V and 3 bases from J, with 12 bases between. CDR3 protein: CASSGQGLYEQYF. CDR3 coding DNA: TGTGCCAGCTCTGGGCAGGGCCTCTACGAGCAGTACTTC.

This rearrangement joins TRBV7-8 to TRBJ2-2; D is ambiguous. This CDR3 is 13 amino acids long. With 2 bases removed from V and 10 bases from J, the gap between germline ends came to 11 bases. The germline gives CDR1 SGHVS, CDR2 FQNEAQ. The CDR3 sequence: CASSLTPDQELFF. The CDR3 DNA follows: TGTGCCAGCAGCTTAACCCCGGACCAGGAGCTGTTTTTT.

V and J are TRBV7-2 and TRBJ2-1; maybe TRBD1 (5 bases). V lost 6 bases to trimming and J lost 2 bases, with 11 bases between them. The CDR3 runs to 14 residues. Germline V CDR1 and CDR2: SGHTA, FQGNSA. The DNA for the CDR3 is TGTGCCAGCAGGGGGCAGGGCCCCTACAATGAGCAGTTCTTC. It is translated as CASRGQGPYNEQFF.